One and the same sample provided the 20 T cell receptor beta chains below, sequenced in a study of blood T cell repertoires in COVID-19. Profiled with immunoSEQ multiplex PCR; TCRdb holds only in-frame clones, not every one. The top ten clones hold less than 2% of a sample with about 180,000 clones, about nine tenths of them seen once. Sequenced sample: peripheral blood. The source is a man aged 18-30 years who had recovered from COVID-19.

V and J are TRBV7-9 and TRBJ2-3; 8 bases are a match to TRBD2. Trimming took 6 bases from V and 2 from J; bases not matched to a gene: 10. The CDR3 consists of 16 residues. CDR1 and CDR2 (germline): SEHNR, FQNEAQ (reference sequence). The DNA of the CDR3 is TGTGCCAGCAGTAGGCTGTCAGCGGGGGTCACAGATACGCAGTATTTT. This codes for CASSRLSAGVTDTQYF. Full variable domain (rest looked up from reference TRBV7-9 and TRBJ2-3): DTGVSQNPRHKITKRGQNVTFRCDPISEHNRLYWYRQTLGQGPEFLTYFQNEAQLEKSRLLSDRFSAERPKGSFSTLEIQRTEQGDSAMYLCASSRLSAGVTDTQYFGPGTRLTVL.

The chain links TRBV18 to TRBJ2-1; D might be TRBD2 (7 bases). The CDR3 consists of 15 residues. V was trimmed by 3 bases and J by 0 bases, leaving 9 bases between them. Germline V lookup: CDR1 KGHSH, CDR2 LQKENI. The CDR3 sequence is CASSPGGPSYNEQFF. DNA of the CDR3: TGTGCCAGCTCACCGGGGGGGCCCTCCTACAATGAGCAGTTCTTC.

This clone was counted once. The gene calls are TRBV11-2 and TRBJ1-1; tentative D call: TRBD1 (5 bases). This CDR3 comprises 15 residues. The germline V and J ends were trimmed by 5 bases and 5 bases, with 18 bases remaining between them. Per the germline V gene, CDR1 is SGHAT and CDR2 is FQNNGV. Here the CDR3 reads CASSVEGWGRTEAFF. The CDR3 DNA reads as TGTGCCAGCAGCGTGGAGGGGTGGGGCAGGACTGAAGCTTTCTTT. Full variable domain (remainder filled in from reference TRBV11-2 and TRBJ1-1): EAGVAQSPRYKIIEKRQSVAFWCNPISGHATLYWYQQILGQGPKLLIQFQNNGVVDDSQLPKDRFSAERLKGVDSTLKIQPAKLEDSAVYLCASSVEGWGRTEAFFGQGTRLTVV.

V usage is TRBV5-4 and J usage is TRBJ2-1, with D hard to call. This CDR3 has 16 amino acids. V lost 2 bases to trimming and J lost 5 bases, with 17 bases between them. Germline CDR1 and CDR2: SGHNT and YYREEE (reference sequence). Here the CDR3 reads CASSFGRRIPNNEQFF. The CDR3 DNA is TGTGCCAGCAGCTTTGGGCGTAGAATTCCAAACAATGAGCAGTTCTTC.

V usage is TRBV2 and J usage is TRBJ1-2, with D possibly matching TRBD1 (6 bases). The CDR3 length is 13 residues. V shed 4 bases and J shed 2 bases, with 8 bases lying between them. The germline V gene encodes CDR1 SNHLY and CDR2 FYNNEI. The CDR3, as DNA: TGTGCCAGCAGTGCAACAGGGAACTATGGCTACACCTTC. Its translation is CASSATGNYGYTF.

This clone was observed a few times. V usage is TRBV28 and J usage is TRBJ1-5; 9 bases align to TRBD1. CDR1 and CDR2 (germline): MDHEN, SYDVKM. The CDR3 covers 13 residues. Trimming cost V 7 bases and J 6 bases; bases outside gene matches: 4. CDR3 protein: CASNRQGGQPQHF. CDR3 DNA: TGTGCCAGCAATCGACAGGGGGGTCAGCCCCAGCATTTT.

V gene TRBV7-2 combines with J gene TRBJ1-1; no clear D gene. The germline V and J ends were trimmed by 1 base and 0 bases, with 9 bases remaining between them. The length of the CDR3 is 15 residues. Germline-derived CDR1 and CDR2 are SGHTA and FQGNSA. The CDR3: CASSLVGELNTEAFF. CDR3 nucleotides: TGTGCCAGCAGCTTAGTCGGGGAATTGAACACTGAAGCTTTCTTT.

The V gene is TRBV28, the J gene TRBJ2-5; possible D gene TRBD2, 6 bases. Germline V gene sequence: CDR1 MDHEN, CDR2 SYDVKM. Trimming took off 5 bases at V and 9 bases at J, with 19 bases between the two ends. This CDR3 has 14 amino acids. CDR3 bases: TGTGCCAGCAGTAAAGGACTATCGTGGGACCCCCAGTACTTC. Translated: CASSKGLSWDPQYF.

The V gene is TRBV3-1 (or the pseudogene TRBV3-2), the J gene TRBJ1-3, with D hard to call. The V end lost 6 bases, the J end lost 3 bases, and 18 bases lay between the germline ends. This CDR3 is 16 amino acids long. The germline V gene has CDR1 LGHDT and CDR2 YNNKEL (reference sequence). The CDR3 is CASSRPPASGGNTIYF. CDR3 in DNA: TGTGCCAGCAGTCGCCCCCCGGCATCGGGTGGAAACACCATATATTTT.

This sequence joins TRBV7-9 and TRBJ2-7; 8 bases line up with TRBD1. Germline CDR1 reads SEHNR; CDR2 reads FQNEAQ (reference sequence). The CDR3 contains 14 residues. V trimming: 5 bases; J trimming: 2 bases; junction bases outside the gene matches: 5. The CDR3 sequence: CASSHRDRPYEQYF. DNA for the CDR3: TGTGCCAGCAGCCACCGGGACAGGCCCTACGAGCAGTACTTC.

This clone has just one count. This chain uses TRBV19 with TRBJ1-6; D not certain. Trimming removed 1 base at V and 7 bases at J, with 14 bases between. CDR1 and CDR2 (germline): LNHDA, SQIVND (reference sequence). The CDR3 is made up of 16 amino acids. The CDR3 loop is CASSIADTTLNSPLHF. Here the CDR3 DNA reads TGTGCCAGTAGTATAGCAGACACCACTTTGAATTCACCCCTCCACTTT.

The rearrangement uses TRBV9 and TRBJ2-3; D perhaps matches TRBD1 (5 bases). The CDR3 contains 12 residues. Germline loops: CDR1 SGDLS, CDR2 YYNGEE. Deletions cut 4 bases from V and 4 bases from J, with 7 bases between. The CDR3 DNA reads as TGTGCCAGCAGCCCAGGGTCAGATACGCAGTATTTT. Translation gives CASSPGSDTQYF.

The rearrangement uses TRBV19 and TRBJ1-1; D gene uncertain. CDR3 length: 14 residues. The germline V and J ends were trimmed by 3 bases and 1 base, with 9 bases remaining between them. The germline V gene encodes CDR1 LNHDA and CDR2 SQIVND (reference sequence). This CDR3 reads CASSIPLANTEAFF. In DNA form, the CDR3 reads TGTGCCAGTAGTATTCCGTTGGCGAACACTGAAGCTTTCTTT.

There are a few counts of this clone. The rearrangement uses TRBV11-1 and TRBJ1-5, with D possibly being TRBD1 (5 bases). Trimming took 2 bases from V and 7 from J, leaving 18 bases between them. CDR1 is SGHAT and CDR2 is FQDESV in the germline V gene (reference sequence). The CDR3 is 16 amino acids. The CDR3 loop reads CASSLCPGFGGQPQHF. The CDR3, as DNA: TGTGCCAGCAGCTTATGTCCCGGTTTCGGGGGGCAGCCCCAGCATTTT.

As DNA, the CDR3 is TGTGCCAGCAGTGCCGACAGCTCTGGAAACACCATATATTTT. Translation: CASSADSSGNTIYF. The rearrangement uses TRBV6-2 or TRBV6-3 and TRBJ1-3; TRBD1 is a possible D gene (5 bases). The V gene lost 5 bases and the J gene lost 0 bases, with 8 bases spanning the gap. The CDR3 extends over 14 amino acids. Germline CDR1 reads MNHEY; CDR2 reads SVGEGT.

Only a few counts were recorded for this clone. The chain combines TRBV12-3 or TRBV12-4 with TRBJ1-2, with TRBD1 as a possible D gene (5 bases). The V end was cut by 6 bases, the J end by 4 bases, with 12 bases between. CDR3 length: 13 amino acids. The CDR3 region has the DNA TGTGCCAGCAGCACCAGGGCTGGCTATGGCTACACCTTC. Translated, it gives CASSTRAGYGYTF.

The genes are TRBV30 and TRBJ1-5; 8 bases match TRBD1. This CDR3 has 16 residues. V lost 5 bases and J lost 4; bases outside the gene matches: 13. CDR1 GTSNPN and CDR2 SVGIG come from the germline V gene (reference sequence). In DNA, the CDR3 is TGTGCCTGGGACCGGACAGGGATGGGGGCGAATCAGCCCCAGCATTTT. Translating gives CAWDRTGMGANQPQHF.

This CDR3 is CATSENRGLYEQYF. The CDR3 coding sequence is TGTGCCACCAGTGAGAACAGGGGGCTTTACGAGCAGTACTTC. The chain is built from TRBV24-1 and TRBJ2-7, with 9 bases fitting TRBD1. Germline V gene sequence: CDR1 KGHDR, CDR2 SFDVKD. Trimming took 4 bases from V and 4 from J; bases not matched to a gene: 4. The CDR3 sequence is 14 residues long.

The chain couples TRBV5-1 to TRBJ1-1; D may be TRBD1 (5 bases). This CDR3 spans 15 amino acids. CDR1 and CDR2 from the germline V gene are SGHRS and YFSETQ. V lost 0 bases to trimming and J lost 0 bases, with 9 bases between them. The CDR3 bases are TGCGCCAGCAGCTTGGGGGCAGGGTTGAACACTGAAGCTTTCTTT. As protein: CASSLGAGLNTEAFF.

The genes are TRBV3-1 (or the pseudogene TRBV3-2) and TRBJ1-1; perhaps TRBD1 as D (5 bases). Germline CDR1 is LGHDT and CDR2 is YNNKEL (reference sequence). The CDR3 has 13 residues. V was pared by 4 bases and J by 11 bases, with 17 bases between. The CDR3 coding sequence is TGTGCCAGCAGCCGCCGGGGGGGTGCGGAGGCTTTCTTT. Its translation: CASSRRGGAEAFF.